These 17 T cell receptor beta chains share one sample of origin, sequenced in a study of a mutant IDH1 vaccine in newly diagnosed glioma. Sample time point: baseline, week 1 (first vaccination visit). Indicated treatment: pre-vaccination baseline after standard-of-care therapy. The repertoire was sequenced with immunoSEQ multiplex PCR; TCRdb's copy has only in-frame clones and lacks some. The sample includes roughly 68,000 clones, about four fifths of them seen just once. The sample in question was PBMCs, obtained from a glioma patient treated with radiotherapy, temozolomide or both. The receptors here all came from a man aged 50 to 60 with glioma.

V usage is TRBV9 and J usage is TRBJ2-7, with D possibly being TRBD1 (6 bases). The germline CDR1 and CDR2 sequences are SGDLS and YYNGEE. Trimming removed 7 bases from V and 0 bases from J, with 17 bases in between. This CDR3 contains 15 residues. The CDR3 DNA reads TGTGCCAGCTCTTCCGGGACACTCAGCTCCTACGAGCAGTACTTC. This gives the protein CASSSGTLSSYEQYF.

This chain joins TRBV5-1 and TRBJ1-1, with TRBD1 as a possible D gene (6 bases). Germline CDR1 and CDR2: SGHRS and YFSETQ. The CDR3 has 14 residues. Trimming cost V 0 bases and J 3 bases, with 9 bases left between them. The DNA for the CDR3 is TGCGCCAGCAGCTTGGAAAGGGGGGACACTGAAGCTTTCTTT. It yields the protein CASSLERGDTEAFF.

The genes are TRBV6-5 and TRBJ2-6, with a tentative D call TRBD2 (6 bases). The CDR3 loop spans 16 amino acids. Germline V gene data show CDR1 as MNHEY and CDR2 as SVGAGI. Trimming removed 4 bases at V and 6 bases at J, with 16 bases between. The CDR3 nucleotides read TGTGCCAGCAGTTCGAGACGCCGCGGGGTGGCCAACGTCCTGACTTTC. The encoded protein is CASSSRRRGVANVLTF.

V and J are TRBV2 and TRBJ1-5; 7 bases line up with TRBD1. The junction had 8 bases not matched to a gene; V was cut back by 8 bases and J by 7 bases. CDR1 and CDR2 (germline): SNHLY, FYNNEI. The CDR3 contains 13 residues. The CDR3 DNA is TGTGCCAGCGGCGACAGGGTTCAACAGCCCCAGCATTTT. It translates to CASGDRVQQPQHF.

V usage is TRBV30 and J usage is TRBJ1-5, with a possible D match to TRBD1 (5 bases). The CDR3 extends over 16 amino acids. Trimming left V 2 bases short and J 0 bases short, with 14 bases between. In germline, CDR1 is GTSNPN, CDR2 SVGIG (reference sequence). The CDR3 coding sequence is TGTGCCTGGAGTCGCGTGGGGGTCAATAGCAATCAGCCCCAGCATTTT. Translation gives CAWSRVGVNSNQPQHF.

The CDR3 region is CASSQETRGALSNQPQHF. Written as DNA, the CDR3 is TGTGCCAGCAGCCAAGAAACCAGGGGGGCGCTTAGCAATCAGCCCCAGCATTTT. The V and J genes are TRBV4-2 and TRBJ1-5, with TRBD1 identical over 7 bases. The CDR3 has 18 residues. Germline lookup yields CDR1 LGHNA and CDR2 YNFKEQ. V gave up 0 bases and J gave up 0 bases; unmatched junction bases: 8.

This clone was counted only a few times. The rearrangement joins TRBV27 to TRBJ2-7, with D uncertain. CDR1 and CDR2 (germline): MNHEY, SMNVEV (reference sequence). CDR3 length: 12 residues. Trimming cost V 8 bases and J 3 bases, with 11 bases left between them. The chain's CDR3 is CASRSTGYEQYF. In DNA, the CDR3 is TGTGCCAGCCGATCGACTGGCTACGAGCAGTACTTC.

This chain links TRBV2 with TRBJ1-5, with TRBD1 matching over 8 bases. CDR1 is SNHLY, CDR2 FYNNEI, per germline. The junction had 14 bases not matched to a gene; V was cut back by 7 bases and J by 9 bases. CDR3 length: 15 residues. CDR3 sequence (DNA): TGTGCCAGCACTCCCGCCGGGACAGGAATCAGGCCCCAGCATTTT. This codes for CASTPAGTGIRPQHF.

The J gene is TRBJ1-2, the V gene TRBV25-1, with TRBD1 matching over 7 bases. V was pared by 2 bases and J by 6 bases, with 6 bases of the junction left unmatched. The CDR3 has 14 residues. The germline V gene has CDR1 MGHDK and CDR2 SYGVNS. The CDR3 spells CASSEQGGTDGYTF. The CDR3 coding sequence is TGTGCCAGCAGTGAACAGGGGGGCACGGATGGCTACACCTTC.

V gene TRBV15 combines with J gene TRBJ1-2; 7 bases agree with TRBD1. Looked up from germline, CDR1 is LNHNV and CDR2 is YYDKDF (reference sequence). The trim removed 0 bases at V and 8 bases at J, leaving 9 bases unmatched. The CDR3 runs to 15 residues. CDR3 in amino acids: CATSRDKGTVAGYTF. CDR3 DNA sequence: TGTGCCACCAGCAGAGATAAGGGGACAGTTGCCGGCTACACCTTC.

In its sample, this clone was seen a few times. This rearrangement joins TRBV18 to TRBJ1-1; D remains unclear. Trimming removed 0 bases from V and 2 bases from J, with 7 bases in between. The length of the CDR3 is 14 residues. Germline CDR1 is KGHSH and CDR2 is LQKENI. The CDR3 DNA follows: TGTGCCAGCTCACCACCGTGGGATAACACTGAAGCTTTCTTT. Amino acid sequence: CASSPPWDNTEAFF.

This chain uses TRBV10-3 with TRBJ1-2; no reliable D call. The CDR3 covers 12 residues. CDR1 ENHRY and CDR2 SYGVKD come from the germline V gene. The ends were cut back, 4 bases at V and 8 bases at J, with 11 bases in the middle. The CDR3 DNA sequence: TGTGCCATCAGTGTAACCGGGTGGGGCTACACCTTC. This codes for CAISVTGWGYTF.

The chain combines TRBV7-2 with TRBJ2-1, with 8 bases aligning to TRBD1. Germline V gene data show CDR1 as SGHTA and CDR2 as FQGNSA. This CDR3 contains 16 residues. V shed 5 bases, J shed 5 bases, and the junction held 11 bases outside the gene matches. The CDR3: CASSPRGRGADNEQFF. DNA for the CDR3: TGTGCCAGCAGCCCCAGGGGGCGGGGCGCAGACAATGAGCAGTTCTTC.

This clone was seen ten or more times. This chain joins TRBV7-9 and TRBJ1-2; D is undetermined. V was shortened by 3 bases and J by 5 bases, with 13 bases between the two germline ends. The CDR3 loop spans 14 amino acids. Germline assignment: CDR1 SEHNR and CDR2 FQNEAQ (reference sequence). In nucleotides, the CDR3 is TGTGCCAGCAGCTTGCGAGGACGGGGATATGGCTACACCTTC. This gives the protein CASSLRGRGYGYTF.

The gene calls are TRBV9 and TRBJ1-1, with 10 bases that match TRBD1. Trimming removed 6 bases from V and 1 base from J; junction bases left unmatched: 6. The length of the CDR3 is 15 residues. Germline V gene lookup returns CDR1 SGDLS and CDR2 YYNGEE. The CDR3 DNA reads TGTGCCAGCAAGGGACAGGGGATAGGGAACACTGAAGCTTTCTTT. Amino acids: CASKGQGIGNTEAFF.

The chain has TRBV19 and TRBJ1-5, with 7 bases fitting TRBD1. The CDR3 is 14 amino acids. Trimming removed 3 bases from V and 7 bases from J; junction bases left unmatched: 6. The germline V gene has CDR1 LNHDA and CDR2 SQIVND (reference sequence). The CDR3: CASSIWQGDQPQHF. The CDR3 DNA follows: TGTGCCAGTAGTATCTGGCAGGGGGACCAGCCCCAGCATTTT.

The chain couples TRBV18 to TRBJ2-6, with 9 positions matching TRBD1. V lost 6 bases, J lost 3 bases, and 9 bases stayed unmatched. The CDR3 has 17 residues. Germline V gives CDR1 KGHSH, CDR2 LQKENI. The CDR3 DNA is TGTGCCAGCTCCTTAACAGGGGGCTTTAGTGGGGCCAACGTCCTGACTTTC. Its translation: CASSLTGGFSGANVLTF.